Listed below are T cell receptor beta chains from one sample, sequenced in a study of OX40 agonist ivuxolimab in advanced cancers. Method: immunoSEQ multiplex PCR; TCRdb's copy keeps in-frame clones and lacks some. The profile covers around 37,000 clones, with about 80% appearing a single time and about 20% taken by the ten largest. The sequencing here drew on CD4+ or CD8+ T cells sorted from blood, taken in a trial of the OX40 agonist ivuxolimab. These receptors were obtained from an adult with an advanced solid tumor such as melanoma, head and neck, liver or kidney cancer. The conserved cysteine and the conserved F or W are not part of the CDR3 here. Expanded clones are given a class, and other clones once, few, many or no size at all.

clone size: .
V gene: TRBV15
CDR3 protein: ATSRVRADSYNEQF

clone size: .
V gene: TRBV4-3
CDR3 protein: ASSQAHSSGGTQETQY

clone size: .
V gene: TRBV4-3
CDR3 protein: ASSQDIAAGEVQY

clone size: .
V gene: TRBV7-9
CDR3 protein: ASSLQDSWAQY

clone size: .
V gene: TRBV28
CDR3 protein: ASTPGDSNYEQY

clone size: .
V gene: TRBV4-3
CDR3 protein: ASSQGQGIGYT

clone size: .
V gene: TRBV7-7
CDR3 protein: ASSPGDGYEQY

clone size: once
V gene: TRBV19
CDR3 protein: ATSYQSSGNTIY

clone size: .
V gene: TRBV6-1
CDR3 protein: ASSEGQGDNEQF

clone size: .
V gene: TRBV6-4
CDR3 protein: ASSETSGSQDEQF

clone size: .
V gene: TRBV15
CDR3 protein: ATSRDRGMMQPQH

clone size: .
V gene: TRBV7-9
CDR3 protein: ASSGTGVLYEQY

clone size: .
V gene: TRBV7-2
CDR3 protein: ASSLGADRRDYGYT

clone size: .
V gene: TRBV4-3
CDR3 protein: ASSQDRGLARTQY

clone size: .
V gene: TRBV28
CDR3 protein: ASSSTGDYEQF

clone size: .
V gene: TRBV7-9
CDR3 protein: ASSLALAEEQF

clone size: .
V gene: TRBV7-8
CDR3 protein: ASSLLWTGKGTDTQY

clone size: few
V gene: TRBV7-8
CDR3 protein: ASSLIEASNQPQH

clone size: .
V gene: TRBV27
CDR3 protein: ASSLFSGSGGRDEQF

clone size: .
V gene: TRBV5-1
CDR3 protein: ASSLGPLFLGYT

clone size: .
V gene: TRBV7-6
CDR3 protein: ASSLEDIYEQY